Included here is one TCR beta chain sequence, with context. This entry belongs to a study of blood T cell repertoires in COVID-19. Sequenced by immunoSEQ multiplex PCR; TCRdb stores in-frame clones only, minus some. This table holds approximately 300,000 clones, 90% found once. Germline CDR1 and CDR2: MDHEN and SYDVKM. The CDR3 sequence is 18 residues long. V gave up 8 bases and J gave up 0 bases, with 23 bases separating them. V usage is TRBV28 and J usage is TRBJ1-3; no firm D call. The origin of this receptor is a woman aged 18-29 years with acute COVID-19. Sequencing was done on a sample of PBMCs or T cells enriched from blood (not recorded which). CDR3 sequence: CASRLDGPKEDSGNTIYF. The CDR3 DNA reads as TGTGCCAGCCGACTGGACGGTCCCAAGGAGGACTCTGGAAACACCATATATTTT.